The 9 T cell receptor beta chains below all came from one sample that was sequenced in a study of blood T cells in healthy people across ages. A second PCR of about 6 to 12 cycles used a sample-barcoded 5' primer and a J-beta primer mix. TCRdb analysed the 5' RACE reads with MiXCR anew, one entry per CDR3 protein. Here the sample spans just under 750,000 distinct CDR3 sequences, about 20% being singletons. Material: blood. Every receptor here comes from a man in his sixties or seventies in good health.

This clonotype was observed a few times. This chain joins TRBV6-2 or TRBV6-3 and TRBJ1-2; 10 bases are a match to TRBD1. The CDR3 extends over 19 amino acids. V dropped 3 bases and J dropped 5; count of bases not matched to a gene: 18. CDR1 and CDR2 from the germline V gene are MNHEY and SVGEGT. Written as DNA, the CDR3 is TGTGCCAGCAGTTATCTTCCCGCGCCCGGGACAGGGGCCGGGTATGGCTACACCTTC. Encoded protein: CASSYLPAPGTGAGYGYTF.

This clonotype was counted a few times. Sequence at one end of the junction differs from germline and may be a read error. The CDR3 region is CASRRDRALNEKLFF. CDR3 sequence (DNA): TGTGCCAGCAGACGAGACAGGGCGCTTAATGAAAAACTGTTCTTT. The V gene is TRBV6-6, the J gene TRBJ1-4, with TRBD1 identical over 7 bases. Germline V lookup: CDR1 MNHNY, CDR2 SVGAGI (reference sequence). This CDR3 contains 15 residues.

This chain connects TRBV6-2 or TRBV6-3 to TRBJ1-5; D perhaps matches TRBD1 (5 bases). This CDR3 has 15 amino acids. Trimming cost V 6 bases and J 2 bases, with 14 bases left between them. Germline V gives CDR1 MNHEY, CDR2 SVGEGT. The CDR3 loop is CASSPIGGGNQPQHF. CDR3 coding DNA: TGTGCCAGCAGCCCCATTGGAGGGGGCAATCAGCCCCAGCATTTT.

There are a few counts of this clonotype. This sequence joins TRBV6-1 and TRBJ2-7; no clear D. Germline assignment: CDR1 MNHNS and CDR2 SASEGT. V lost 3 bases and J lost 8, with 11 bases in between. The CDR3 sequence is 12 residues long. The CDR3 protein is CASSDLEVKQYV. The CDR3 DNA reads as TGTGCCAGCAGTGATCTTGAGGTTAAGCAGTACGTC.

The chain joins TRBV18 to TRBJ2-3; D may be TRBD2 (6 bases). CDR3 length equals 15 residues. V dropped 3 bases and J dropped 3 bases, with 13 bases sitting between them. Germline V gives CDR1 KGHSH, CDR2 LQKENI. CDR3 amino acids: CASSPFGRGTDTQYF. The CDR3 bases are TGTGCCAGCTCACCGTTTGGACGGGGGACAGATACGCAGTATTTT. Looking up the rest from reference TRBV18 and TRBJ2-3 gives the full variable domain: NAGVMQNPRHLVRRRGQEARLRCSPMKGHSHVYWYRQLPEEGLKFMVYLQKENIIDESGMPKERFSAEFPKEGPSILRIQQVVRGDSAAYFCASSPFGRGTDTQYFGPGTRLTVL.

This clonotype has only a few counts. The chain uses TRBV5-1 and TRBJ1-4, with D unclear. Per the germline V gene, CDR1 is SGHRS and CDR2 is YFSETQ. The CDR3 runs 15 residues. Trimming took off 2 bases at V and 4 bases at J, with 12 bases between the two ends. The CDR3 region has the DNA TGCGCCAGCAGCTTAGGCGGGGTTGGTAATGAAAAACTGTTTTTT. Protein: CASSLGGVGNEKLFF.

The rearrangement uses TRBV20-1 and TRBJ1-1; D ambiguous. The V and J ends lost 7 bases and 4 bases respectively, with 13 bases between them. The CDR3 length is 12 residues. Germline V gene data show CDR1 as DFQATT and CDR2 as SNEGSKA (reference sequence). The chain's CDR3 is CSVSSPGTEAFF. As DNA, the CDR3 is TGCAGTGTGTCCTCCCCGGGCACTGAAGCTTTCTTT.

The chain uses TRBV19 and TRBJ2-6; the D gene is possibly TRBD1 (6 bases). There are 16 residues in the CDR3. Deletions cut 6 bases from V and 4 bases from J, with 16 bases between. CDR1 and CDR2 (germline): LNHDA, SQIVND (reference sequence). The CDR3 is CASSPGHTQGANVLTF. CDR3 coding DNA: TGTGCCAGTAGCCCGGGACACACACAGGGGGCCAACGTCCTGACTTTC.

This chain links TRBV12-3 or TRBV12-4 with TRBJ2-7; the match to TRBD2 covers 11 bases. CDR3 length equals 15 residues. V was pared by 3 bases and J by 7 bases, with 8 bases of the junction left unmatched. The CDR3 DNA sequence: TGTGCCAGCAGTTTGGCACTAGCGGGAGTAAGTGAGCAGTACGTC. Amino acid sequence: CASSLALAGVSEQYV.